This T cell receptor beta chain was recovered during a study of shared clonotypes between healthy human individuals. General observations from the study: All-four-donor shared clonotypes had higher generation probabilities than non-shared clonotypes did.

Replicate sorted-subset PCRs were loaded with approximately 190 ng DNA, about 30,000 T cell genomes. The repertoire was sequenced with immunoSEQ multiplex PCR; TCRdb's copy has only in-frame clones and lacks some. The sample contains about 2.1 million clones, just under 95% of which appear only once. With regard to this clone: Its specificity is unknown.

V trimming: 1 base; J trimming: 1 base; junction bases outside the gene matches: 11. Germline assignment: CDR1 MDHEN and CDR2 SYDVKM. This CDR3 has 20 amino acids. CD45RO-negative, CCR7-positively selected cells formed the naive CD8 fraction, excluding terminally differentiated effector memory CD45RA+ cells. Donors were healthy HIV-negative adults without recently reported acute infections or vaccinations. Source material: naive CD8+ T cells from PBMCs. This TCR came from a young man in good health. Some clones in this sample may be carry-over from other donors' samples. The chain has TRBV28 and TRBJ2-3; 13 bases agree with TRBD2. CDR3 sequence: CASSLFFLLAGGPRTDTQYF. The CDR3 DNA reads TGTGCCAGCAGTTTATTCTTTTTACTAGCGGGAGGGCCGCGCACAGATACGCAGTATTTT. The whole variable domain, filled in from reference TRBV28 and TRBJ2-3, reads DVKVTQSSRYLVKRTGEKVFLECVQDMDHENMFWYRQDPGLGLRLIYFSYDVKMKEKGDIPEGYSVSREKKERFSLILESASTNQTSMYLCASSLFFLLAGGPRTDTQYFGPGTRLTVL.